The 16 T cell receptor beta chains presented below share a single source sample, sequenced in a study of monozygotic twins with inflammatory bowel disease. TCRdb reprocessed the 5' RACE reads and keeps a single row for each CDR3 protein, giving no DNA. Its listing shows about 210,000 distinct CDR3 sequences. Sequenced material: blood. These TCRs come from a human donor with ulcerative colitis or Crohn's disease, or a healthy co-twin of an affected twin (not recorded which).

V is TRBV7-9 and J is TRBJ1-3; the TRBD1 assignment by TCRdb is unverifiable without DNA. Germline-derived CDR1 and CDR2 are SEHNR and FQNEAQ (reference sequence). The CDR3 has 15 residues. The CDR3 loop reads CASSSSDRDGNTIYF.

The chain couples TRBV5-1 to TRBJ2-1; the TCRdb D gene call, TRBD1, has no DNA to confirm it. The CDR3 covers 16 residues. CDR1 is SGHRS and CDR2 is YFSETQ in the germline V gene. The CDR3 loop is CASSRQGGSSYNEQFF.

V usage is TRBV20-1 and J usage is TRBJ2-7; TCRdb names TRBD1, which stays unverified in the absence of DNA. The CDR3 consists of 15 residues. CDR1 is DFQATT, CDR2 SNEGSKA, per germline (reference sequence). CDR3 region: CSARGEWDRYYEQYF.

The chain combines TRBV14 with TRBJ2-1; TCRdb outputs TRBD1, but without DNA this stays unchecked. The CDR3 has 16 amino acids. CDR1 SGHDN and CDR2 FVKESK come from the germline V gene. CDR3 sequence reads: CASSPRTGGKYNEQFF.

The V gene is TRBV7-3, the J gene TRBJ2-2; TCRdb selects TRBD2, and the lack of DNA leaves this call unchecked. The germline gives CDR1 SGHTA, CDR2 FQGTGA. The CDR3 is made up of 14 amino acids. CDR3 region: CASSFSLDAGELFF.

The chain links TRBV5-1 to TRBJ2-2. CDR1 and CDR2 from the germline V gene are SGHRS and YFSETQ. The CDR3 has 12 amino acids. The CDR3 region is CASRNNTGELFF.

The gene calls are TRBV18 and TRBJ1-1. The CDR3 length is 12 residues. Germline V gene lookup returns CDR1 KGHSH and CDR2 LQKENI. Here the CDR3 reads CASSPFNTEAFF.

The CDR3 loop reads CASSPIGGTDTQYF. V is TRBV7-7 and J is TRBJ2-3. From germline, CDR1 is SSHAT and CDR2 FNYEAQ (reference sequence). The CDR3 length is 14 residues. Using reference TRBV7-7 and TRBJ2-3 for the parts outside the CDR3, the full variable domain is GAGVSQSPRYKVTKRGQDVTLRCDPISSHATLYWYQQALGQGPEFLTYFNYEAQPDKSGLPSDRFSAERPEGSISTLTIQRTEQRDSAMYRCASSPIGGTDTQYFGPGTRLTVL.

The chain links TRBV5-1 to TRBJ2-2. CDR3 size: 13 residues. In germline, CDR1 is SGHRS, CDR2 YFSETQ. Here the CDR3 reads CASSPENTGELFF.

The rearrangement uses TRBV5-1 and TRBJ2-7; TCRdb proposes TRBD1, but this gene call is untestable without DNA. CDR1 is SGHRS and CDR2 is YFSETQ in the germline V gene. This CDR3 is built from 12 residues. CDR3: CASSLQGSEQYF.

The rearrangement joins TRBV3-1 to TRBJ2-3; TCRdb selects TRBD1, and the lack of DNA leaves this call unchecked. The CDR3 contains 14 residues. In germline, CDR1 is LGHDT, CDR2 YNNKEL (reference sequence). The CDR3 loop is CASSLGTAVDTQYF.

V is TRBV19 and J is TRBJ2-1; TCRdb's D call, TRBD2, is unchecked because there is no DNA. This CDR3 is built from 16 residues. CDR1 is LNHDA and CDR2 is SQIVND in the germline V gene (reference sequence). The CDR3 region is CASSMVMGLAGGEQFF.

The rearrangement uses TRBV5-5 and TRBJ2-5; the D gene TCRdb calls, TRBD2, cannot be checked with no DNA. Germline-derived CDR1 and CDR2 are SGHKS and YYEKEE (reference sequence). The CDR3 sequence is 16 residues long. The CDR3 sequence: CSSSLAVFGGGETQYF.

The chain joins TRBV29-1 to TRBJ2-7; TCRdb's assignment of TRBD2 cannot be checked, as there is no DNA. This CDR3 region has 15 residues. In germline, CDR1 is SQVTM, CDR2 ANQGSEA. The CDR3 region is CSVCLAGMITYEQYF.

This CDR3 reads CATLAGGPPNYEQFF. The V gene is TRBV6-2 or TRBV6-3, the J gene TRBJ2-1; lacking DNA, the TRBD2 call made by TCRdb goes unchecked. The germline V gene encodes CDR1 MNHEY and CDR2 SVGEGT. The CDR3 contains 15 residues.

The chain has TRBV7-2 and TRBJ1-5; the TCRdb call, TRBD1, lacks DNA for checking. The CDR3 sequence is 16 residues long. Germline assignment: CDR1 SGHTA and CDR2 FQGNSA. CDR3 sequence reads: CASSRGTGKGDQPQHF.